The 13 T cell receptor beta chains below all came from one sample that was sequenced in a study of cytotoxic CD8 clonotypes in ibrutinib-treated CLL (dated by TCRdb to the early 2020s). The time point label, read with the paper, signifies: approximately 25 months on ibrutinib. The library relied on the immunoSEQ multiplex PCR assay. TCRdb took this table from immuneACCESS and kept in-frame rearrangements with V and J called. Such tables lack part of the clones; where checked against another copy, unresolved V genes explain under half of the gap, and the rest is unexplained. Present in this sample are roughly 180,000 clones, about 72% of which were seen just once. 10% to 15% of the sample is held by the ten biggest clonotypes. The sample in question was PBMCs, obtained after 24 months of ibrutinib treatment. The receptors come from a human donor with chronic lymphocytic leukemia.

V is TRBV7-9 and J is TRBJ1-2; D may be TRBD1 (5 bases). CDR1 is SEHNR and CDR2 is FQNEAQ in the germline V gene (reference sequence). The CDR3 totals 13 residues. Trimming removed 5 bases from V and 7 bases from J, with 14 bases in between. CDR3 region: CASSQTELSGYTF. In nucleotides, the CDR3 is TGTGCCAGCAGCCAGACAGAGCTGTCTGGCTACACCTTC.

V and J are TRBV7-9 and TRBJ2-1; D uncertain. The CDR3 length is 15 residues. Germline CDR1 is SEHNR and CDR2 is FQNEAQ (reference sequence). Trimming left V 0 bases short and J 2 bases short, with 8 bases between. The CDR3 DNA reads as TGTGCCAGCAGCTTAGCGGGAAACGCCTACAATGAGCAGTTCTTC. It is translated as CASSLAGNAYNEQFF.

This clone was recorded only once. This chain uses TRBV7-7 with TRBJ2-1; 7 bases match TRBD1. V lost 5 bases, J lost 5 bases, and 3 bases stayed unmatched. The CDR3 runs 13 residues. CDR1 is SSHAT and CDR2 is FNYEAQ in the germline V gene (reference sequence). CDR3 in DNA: TGTGCCAGCAGCCGTGGACAGGACAATGAGCAGTTCTTC. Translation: CASSRGQDNEQFF.

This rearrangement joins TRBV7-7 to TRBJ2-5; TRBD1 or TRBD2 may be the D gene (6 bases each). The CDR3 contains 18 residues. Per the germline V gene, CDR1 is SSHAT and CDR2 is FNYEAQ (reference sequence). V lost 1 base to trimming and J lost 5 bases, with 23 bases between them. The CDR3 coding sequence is TGTGCCAGCAGCTTAGTACCAAAGGGGGGCGCTGGGATTGAGACCCAGTACTTC. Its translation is CASSLVPKGGAGIETQYF.

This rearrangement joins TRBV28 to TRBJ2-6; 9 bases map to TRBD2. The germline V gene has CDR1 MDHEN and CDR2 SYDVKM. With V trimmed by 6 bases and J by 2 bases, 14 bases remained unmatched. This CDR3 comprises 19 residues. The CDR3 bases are TGTGCCAGCAGACCCAGATCCTTACTAGCGGGCACTGGGGCCAACGTCCTGACTTTC. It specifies CASRPRSLLAGTGANVLTF.

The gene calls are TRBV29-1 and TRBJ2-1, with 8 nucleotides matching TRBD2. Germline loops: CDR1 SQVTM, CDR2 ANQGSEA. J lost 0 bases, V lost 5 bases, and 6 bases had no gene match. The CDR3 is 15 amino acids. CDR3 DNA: TGCAGCGTTCGAGGAAGCGGGAGCTCCTACAATGAGCAGTTCTTC. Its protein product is CSVRGSGSSYNEQFF.

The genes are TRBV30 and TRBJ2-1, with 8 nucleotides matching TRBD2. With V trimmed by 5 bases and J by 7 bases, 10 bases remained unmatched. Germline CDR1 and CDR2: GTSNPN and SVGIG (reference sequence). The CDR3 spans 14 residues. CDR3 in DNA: TGTGCCTGGTGCCCCACTTCTAGCGGGAATGAGCAGTTCTTC. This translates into CAWCPTSSGNEQFF.

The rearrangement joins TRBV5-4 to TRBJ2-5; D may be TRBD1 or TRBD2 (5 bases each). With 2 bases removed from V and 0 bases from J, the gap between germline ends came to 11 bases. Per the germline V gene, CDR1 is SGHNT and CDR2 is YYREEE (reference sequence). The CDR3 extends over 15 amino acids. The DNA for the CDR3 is TGTGCCAGCAGCTTTCAGGTGGGGGACCAAGAGACCCAGTACTTC. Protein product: CASSFQVGDQETQYF.

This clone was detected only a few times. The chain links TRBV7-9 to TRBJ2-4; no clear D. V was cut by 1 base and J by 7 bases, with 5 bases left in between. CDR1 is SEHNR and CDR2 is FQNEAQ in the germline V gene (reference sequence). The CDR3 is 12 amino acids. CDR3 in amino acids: CASSLERNIQYF. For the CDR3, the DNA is TGTGCCAGCAGCTTAGAACGGAACATTCAGTACTTC.

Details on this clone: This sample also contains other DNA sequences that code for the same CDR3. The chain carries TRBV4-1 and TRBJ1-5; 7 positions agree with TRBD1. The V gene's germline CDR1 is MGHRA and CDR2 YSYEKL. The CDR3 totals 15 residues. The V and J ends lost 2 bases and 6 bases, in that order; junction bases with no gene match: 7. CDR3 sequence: CASSQTRQGGQPQHF. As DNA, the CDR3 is TGCGCCAGCAGCCAAACCCGACAGGGTGGTCAGCCCCAGCATTTT.

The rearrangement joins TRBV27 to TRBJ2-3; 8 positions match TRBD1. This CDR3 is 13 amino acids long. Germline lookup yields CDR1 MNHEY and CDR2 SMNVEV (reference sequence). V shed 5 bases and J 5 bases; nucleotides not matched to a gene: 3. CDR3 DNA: TGTGCCAGCAGTACAGACAGGGGAGATACGCAGTATTTT. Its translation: CASSTDRGDTQYF.

CDR3 amino acids: CASSLVGTSGYEQYF. In DNA form, the CDR3 reads TGTGCCAGCAGCTTAGTCGGGACTAGCGGTTACGAGCAGTACTTC. The chain couples TRBV7-9 to TRBJ2-7; 11 nucleotides align to TRBD2. V gave up 1 base and J gave up 4 bases; unmatched junction bases: 3. This CDR3 has 15 amino acids. Germline CDR1 reads SEHNR; CDR2 reads FQNEAQ (reference sequence).

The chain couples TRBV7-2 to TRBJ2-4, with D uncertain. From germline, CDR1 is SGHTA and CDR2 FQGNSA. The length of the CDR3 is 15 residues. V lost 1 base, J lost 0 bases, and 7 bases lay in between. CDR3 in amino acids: CASSLVGLAKNIQYF. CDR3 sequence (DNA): TGTGCCAGCAGCTTAGTAGGCCTAGCCAAAAACATTCAGTACTTC.